Listed here are 17 T cell receptor beta chains from one sample, sequenced in a study of OX40 agonist ivuxolimab in advanced cancers. Assay: immunoSEQ multiplex PCR; the TCRdb copy retains only in-frame clones and omits some. The table shows roughly 60,000 clones, with 86% occurring only once. Sample: CD4+ or CD8+ T cells sorted from blood, taken in a trial of the OX40 agonist ivuxolimab. All receptors derive from an adult with an advanced solid tumor such as melanoma, head and neck, liver or kidney cancer.

The V call is TRBV6-6, the J call TRBJ2-3, with 9 nucleotides matching TRBD2. After removal of 7 bases from V and 0 bases from J, the junction contained 8 bases not matched to a gene. The CDR3 spans 16 residues. Germline V gene sequence: CDR1 MNHNY, CDR2 SVGAGI (reference sequence). The chain's CDR3 is CASKVPSGASTDTQYF. In DNA, the CDR3 is TGTGCCAGCAAGGTTCCTAGCGGGGCTAGCACAGATACGCAGTATTTT.

The chain has TRBV5-4 and TRBJ2-2; D remains ambiguous. CDR1 and CDR2 from the germline V gene are SGHNT and YYREEE (reference sequence). V was trimmed by 1 base and J by 0 bases, leaving 7 bases between them. The CDR3 is made up of 15 amino acids. The CDR3: CASSLQGPNTGELFF. The CDR3 nucleotides are TGTGCCAGCAGCTTGCAAGGGCCGAACACCGGGGAGCTGTTTTTT.

The chain links TRBV4-2 to TRBJ1-2; D gene ambiguous. The CDR3 consists of 15 residues. Germline values: CDR1 LGHNA, CDR2 YNFKEQ. V dropped 9 bases and J dropped 6 bases, with 23 bases sitting between them. The CDR3 DNA is TGTGCCAGTCGGTTAAAAGCAGGCACTGTTGATGGCTACACCTTC. Protein sequence: CASRLKAGTVDGYTF.

The chain carries TRBV6-5 and TRBJ2-5; D assignment may be TRBD1 or TRBD2 (5 bases each). The V end lost 2 bases, the J end lost 5 bases, and 12 bases lay between the germline ends. Germline V gene data show CDR1 as MNHEY and CDR2 as SVGAGI. The CDR3 length is 14 residues. This CDR3 is CASSYNGDGETQYF. The CDR3 nucleotides are TGTGCCAGCAGTTACAATGGGGACGGGGAGACCCAGTACTTC.

The rearrangement uses TRBV4-3 and TRBJ2-3; D may be TRBD1 or TRBD2 (5 bases each). Germline V gives CDR1 LGHNA, CDR2 YSLEER. The CDR3 has 14 residues. Trimming cost V 4 bases and J 5 bases, with 13 bases left between them. This CDR3 reads CASSPDGALDTQYF. CDR3 sequence (DNA): TGCGCCAGCAGCCCAGACGGGGCGTTAGATACGCAGTATTTT.

The chain links TRBV19 to TRBJ2-2, with D unresolved. Per germline, CDR1 LNHDA and CDR2 SQIVND (reference sequence). The CDR3 runs 13 residues. Between the trimmed V and J ends, which lost 6 bases and 5 bases, there was a span of 10 bases. CDR3 in DNA: TGTGCCAGTAGAGGCCAAGGGACCGGGGAGCTGTTTTTT. This encodes CASRGQGTGELFF.

The chain employs TRBV7-3 and TRBJ1-2; D remains unclear. Germline V gives CDR1 SGHTA, CDR2 FQGTGA. The CDR3 is made up of 13 amino acids. V was trimmed by 5 bases and J by 0 bases, leaving 7 bases between them. This CDR3 is CASSPGANYGYTF. The CDR3 DNA reads as TGTGCCAGCAGCCCCGGCGCTAACTATGGCTACACCTTC.

J is TRBJ1-6 and V is TRBV18, with D possibly matching TRBD1 (5 bases). Per germline, CDR1 KGHSH and CDR2 LQKENI. The CDR3 sequence is 15 residues long. With 6 bases removed from V and 7 bases from J, the gap between germline ends came to 16 bases. CDR3 coding DNA: TGTGCCAGCTCGCAAGGGGTCCCTGAGAATTCACCCCTCCACTTT. Its protein is CASSQGVPENSPLHF.

The chain is built from TRBV5-4 and TRBJ1-4; TRBD1 might be the D (5 bases). This CDR3 has 15 residues. Looked up from germline, CDR1 is SGHNT and CDR2 is YYREEE (reference sequence). Deletions cut 4 bases from V and 10 bases from J, with 20 bases between. The CDR3, as DNA: TGTGCCAGCAGCGGCGGAGGGGTTGGGACGGCAAAACTGTTTTTT. Its protein product is CASSGGGVGTAKLFF.

CDR3 protein: CASSTRDREGTYTF. The CDR3 bases are TGTGCCAGTAGTACCCGGGACAGGGAAGGGACCTACACCTTC. J is TRBJ1-2 and V is TRBV19, with TRBD1 matching 9 bases. V trimming: 4 bases; J trimming: 10 bases; junction bases outside the gene matches: 10. The CDR3 sequence is 14 residues long. Germline values: CDR1 LNHDA, CDR2 SQIVND (reference sequence).

The V gene is TRBV4-3, the J gene TRBJ2-2; 7 positions agree with TRBD2. The CDR3 extends over 18 amino acids. Unmatched junction bases numbered 14, after V lost 1 base and J lost 6 bases. CDR1 and CDR2 (germline): LGHNA, YSLEER. Here the CDR3 DNA reads TGCGCCAGCAGCCAAGGCTATCGACTAGCCCCTAGGGCCGGGGAGCTGTTTTTT. Its protein is CASSQGYRLAPRAGELFF.

The chain employs TRBV5-4 and TRBJ2-5; D might be TRBD1 or TRBD2, each matching 6 bases. The V end was cut by 0 bases, the J end by 2 bases, with 11 bases between. Germline V lookup: CDR1 SGHNT, CDR2 YYREEE (reference sequence). The CDR3 extends over 15 amino acids. The CDR3 sequence is CASSLAGAEQETQYF. DNA for the CDR3: TGTGCCAGCAGCTTGGCGGGGGCCGAACAAGAGACCCAGTACTTC.

This clone has more than one count but fewer than ten. This chain uses TRBV14 with TRBJ2-5; perhaps TRBD2 as D (5 bases). Trimming left V 1 base short and J 5 bases short, with 17 bases between. CDR1 and CDR2 (germline): SGHDN, FVKESK. The CDR3 loop spans 16 amino acids. DNA for the CDR3: TGTGCCAGCAGCCAAGGGTTGATAGCGAGAGGGGAGACCCAGTACTTC. It encodes CASSQGLIARGETQYF.

V usage is TRBV7-2 and J usage is TRBJ1-6; D ambiguous. V gave up 1 base and J gave up 10 bases, with 11 bases separating them. Germline V gives CDR1 SGHTA, CDR2 FQGNSA. CDR3 size: 14 residues. In DNA form, the CDR3 reads TGTGCCAGCAGCTTAGGTGCAGTGAACTCACCCCTCCACTTT. Amino acid sequence: CASSLGAVNSPLHF.

The chain joins TRBV19 to TRBJ1-6, with D unresolved. The CDR3 spans 17 residues. From germline, CDR1 is LNHDA and CDR2 SQIVND (reference sequence). Between the trimmed V and J ends, which lost 1 base and 0 bases, there was a span of 10 bases. CDR3 loop: CASSIAERSSYNSPLHF. CDR3 bases: TGTGCCAGTAGTATAGCTGAGAGGAGCTCCTATAATTCACCCCTCCACTTT.

The CDR3 region is CASSSEETQYF. The DNA of the CDR3 is TGTGCCAGCAGTTCTGAAGAGACCCAGTACTTC. The chain has TRBV28 and TRBJ2-5; D not certain. This CDR3 is 11 amino acids long. Trimming left V 4 bases short and J 3 bases short, with 3 bases between. Germline V gene lookup returns CDR1 MDHEN and CDR2 SYDVKM.

This chain uses TRBV19 with TRBJ1-1; D gene ambiguous. The V end was cut by 7 bases, the J end by 5 bases, with 14 bases between. Germline CDR1 LNHDA, CDR2 SQIVND (reference sequence). The CDR3 contains 13 residues. CDR3 coding DNA: TGTGCCAGTATCTTGAAGTTGGGTACTGAAGCTTTCTTT. Translated: CASILKLGTEAFF.